Listed below are T cell receptor beta chains from one sample, sequenced in a study of OX40 agonist ivuxolimab in advanced cancers. Generated by immunoSEQ multiplex PCR, the TCRdb table keeps only in-frame clones and is missing some. The sample includes around 19,000 clones, approximately 80% of them seen just once. The sample was CD4+ or CD8+ T cells sorted from blood, taken in a trial of the OX40 agonist ivuxolimab. These receptors were taken from an adult with an advanced solid tumor such as melanoma, head and neck, liver or kidney cancer. Both conserved end residues are part of each CDR3. Fields, in order: clone size, D gene, J gene, V gene, CDR3 protein, CDR3 DNA. The D gene is left open where the match is weak. For some rows the clone size is stated as once, few or many, or as a class when expanded; others skip it.

abundance: NA
d_gene: NA
j_gene: TRBJ1-1
v_gene: TRBV30
CDR3aa: CAWSNTVNTEAFF
CDR3nt: TGTGCCTGGAGTAATACGGTGAACACTGAAGCTTTCTTT

abundance: NA
d_gene: NA
j_gene: TRBJ2-1
v_gene: TRBV30
CDR3aa: CAWSIQKPNEQFF
CDR3nt: TGTGCCTGGAGTATACAGAAACCGAATGAGCAGTTCTTC

abundance: NA
d_gene: TRBD2
j_gene: TRBJ2-1
v_gene: TRBV5-5
CDR3aa: CASSIGLAGTYEQFF
CDR3nt: TGTGCCAGCAGCATCGGACTAGCGGGGACGTATGAGCAGTTCTTC

abundance: NA
d_gene: TRBD1
j_gene: TRBJ1-2
v_gene: TRBV27
CDR3aa: CASSFLLDRGNYGYTF
CDR3nt: TGTGCCAGCAGTTTCCTCCTGGACAGGGGCAACTATGGCTACACCTTC

abundance: few
d_gene: NA
j_gene: TRBJ2-2
v_gene: TRBV7-3
CDR3aa: CAYGPDGTGELFF
CDR3nt: TGTGCCTACGGACCGGACGGCACCGGGGAGCTGTTTTTT

abundance: NA
d_gene: NA
j_gene: TRBJ1-5
v_gene: TRBV7-9
CDR3aa: CASSSTRAGQPQHF
CDR3nt: TGTGCCAGCAGCTCCACCCGGGCAGGCCAGCCCCAGCATTTT

abundance: NA
d_gene: NA
j_gene: TRBJ2-3
v_gene: TRBV2
CDR3aa: CASTSRGPPSTDTQYF
CDR3nt: TGTGCCAGCACCTCGAGGGGCCCCCCTAGCACAGATACGCAGTATTTT

abundance: NA
d_gene: NA
j_gene: TRBJ1-5
v_gene: TRBV27
CDR3aa: CASSFSPGARNQPQHF
CDR3nt: TGTGCCAGCAGTTTTTCACCAGGGGCCCGCAATCAGCCCCAGCATTTT

abundance: NA
d_gene: NA
j_gene: TRBJ1-1
v_gene: TRBV11-3
CDR3aa: CASSLGANTEAFF
CDR3nt: TGTGCCAGCAGCTTAGGGGCCAACACTGAAGCTTTCTTT

abundance: once
d_gene: NA
j_gene: TRBJ2-1
v_gene: TRBV25-1
CDR3aa: CASTLSSYNEQFF
CDR3nt: TGTGCCAGCACCCTGAGCTCCTACAATGAGCAGTTCTTC

abundance: NA
d_gene: NA
j_gene: TRBJ2-2
v_gene: TRBV9
CDR3aa: CASSAIRSTGELFF
CDR3nt: TGTGCCAGCAGCGCCATCCGCTCGACCGGGGAGCTGTTTTTT

abundance: few
d_gene: NA
j_gene: TRBJ2-1
v_gene: TRBV6-1
CDR3aa: CASSVPPGSYNEQFF
CDR3nt: TGTGCCAGCAGTGTCCCCCCCGGCTCCTACAATGAGCAGTTCTTC

abundance: NA
d_gene: NA
j_gene: TRBJ2-7
v_gene: TRBV30
CDR3aa: CAWTEGYEQYF
CDR3nt: TGTGCCTGGACCGAGGGCTACGAGCAGTACTTC

abundance: NA
d_gene: TRBD1
j_gene: TRBJ1-3
v_gene: TRBV7-8
CDR3aa: CASSPERQGSGNTIYF
CDR3nt: TGTGCCAGCAGCCCAGAGAGACAGGGGTCTGGAAACACCATATATTTT

abundance: few
d_gene: NA
j_gene: TRBJ2-2
v_gene: TRBV19
CDR3aa: CAYRENTGELFF
CDR3nt: TGTGCTTATCGAGAAAACACCGGGGAGCTGTTTTTT

abundance: NA
d_gene: NA
j_gene: TRBJ2-1
v_gene: TRBV11-3
CDR3aa: CASAGNYNEQFF
CDR3nt: TGTGCCAGCGCCGGAAACTACAATGAGCAGTTCTTC

abundance: NA
d_gene: NA
j_gene: TRBJ2-7
v_gene: TRBV11-2
CDR3aa: CASSLPGQLYEQYF
CDR3nt: TGTGCCAGCAGCTTACCCGGACAGCTCTACGAGCAGTACTTC

abundance: once
d_gene: TRBD2
j_gene: TRBJ2-1
v_gene: TRBV6-6
CDR3aa: CASSFTSASGGGEQFF
CDR3nt: TGTGCCAGCAGTTTTACCTCTGCTAGCGGGGGGGGTGAGCAGTTCTTC

abundance: NA
d_gene: NA
j_gene: TRBJ1-2
v_gene: TRBV4-3
CDR3aa: CASSPSGAGYGYTF
CDR3nt: TGCGCCAGCAGCCCTTCAGGGGCGGGCTATGGCTACACCTTC

abundance: NA
d_gene: TRBD2
j_gene: TRBJ2-2
v_gene: TRBV9
CDR3aa: CASSVAGGGVTGELFF
CDR3nt: TGTGCCAGCAGCGTAGCCGGGGGGGGCGTAACCGGGGAGCTGTTTTTT

abundance: NA
d_gene: NA
j_gene: TRBJ1-1
v_gene: TRBV7-9
CDR3aa: CASSLRGGSDTEAFF
CDR3nt: TGTGCCAGCAGCCTTAGGGGGGGCAGCGACACTGAAGCTTTCTTT

abundance: NA
d_gene: TRBD2
j_gene: TRBJ2-1
v_gene: TRBV4-2
CDR3aa: CASSQGTSGDFNEQFF
CDR3nt: TGTGCCAGCAGCCAAGGAACTAGCGGGGATTTTAATGAGCAGTTCTTC

abundance: NA
d_gene: NA
j_gene: TRBJ2-5
v_gene: TRBV27
CDR3aa: CASRRINQETQYF
CDR3nt: TGTGCCAGCCGTAGGATAAACCAAGAGACCCAGTACTTC